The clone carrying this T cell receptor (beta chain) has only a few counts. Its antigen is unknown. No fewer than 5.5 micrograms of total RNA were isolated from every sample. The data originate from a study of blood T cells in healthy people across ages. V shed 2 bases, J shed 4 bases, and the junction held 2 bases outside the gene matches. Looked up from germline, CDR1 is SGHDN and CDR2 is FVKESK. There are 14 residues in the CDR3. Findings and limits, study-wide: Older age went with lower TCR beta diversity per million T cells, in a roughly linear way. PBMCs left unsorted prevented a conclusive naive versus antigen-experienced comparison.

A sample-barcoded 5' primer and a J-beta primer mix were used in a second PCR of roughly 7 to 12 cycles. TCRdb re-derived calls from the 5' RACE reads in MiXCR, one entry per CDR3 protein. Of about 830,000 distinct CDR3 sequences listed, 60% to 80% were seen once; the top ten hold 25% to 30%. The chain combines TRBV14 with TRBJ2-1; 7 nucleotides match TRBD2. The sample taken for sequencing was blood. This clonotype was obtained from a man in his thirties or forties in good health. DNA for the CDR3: TGTGCCAGCAGCCAAACTAGCGTATACAATGAGCAGTTCTTC. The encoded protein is CASSQTSVYNEQFF.